Listed here are 21 T cell receptor beta chains from one sample, sequenced in a study of T cells in Graves' hyperthyroidism and ophthalmopathy. Amplification of TCR beta CDR3 regions used RNA as the template. When the TCR CDR3 underwent first-round RT-PCR, the HTBI primer set was used. Via MiXCR, TCRdb re-called the multiplex PCR reads, giving one row per CDR3 protein. The sample lists about 560,000 distinct CDR3 sequences, 35% to 55% occurring once. Sequencing input: peripheral blood or thyroid tissue (not recorded which). The receptors come from a woman between 18 and 29 years old with Graves' hyperthyroidism.

The chain couples TRBV24-1 to TRBJ2-5, with unresolved D. From germline, CDR1 is KGHDR and CDR2 SFDVKD. V was trimmed by 6 bases and J by 7 bases, leaving 17 bases between them. The CDR3 has 14 residues. CDR3 in amino acids: CATSSPPGVGTQYF. In DNA form, the CDR3 reads TGTGCCACCAGTTCTCCTCCAGGAGTCGGGACCCAGTACTTC.

This clonotype was recorded a few times. The chain employs TRBV2 and TRBJ2-2, with D unclear. Per germline, CDR1 SNHLY and CDR2 FYNNEI. The ends were cut back, 8 bases at V and 6 bases at J, with 7 bases in the middle. This CDR3 is built from 11 residues. DNA of the CDR3: TGTGCCAGCCGGGTACCCGGGGAGCTGTTTTTT. This codes for CASRVPGELFF.

As to this clonotype: This may stem from a read error, because a much larger clone lies one nucleotide away. This chain uses TRBV24-1 with TRBJ2-2, with D possibly TRBD2 on 6 matching bases. Germline V lookup: CDR1 KGHDR, CDR2 SFDVKD. The CDR3 spans 17 residues. The CDR3: CATSDPVGRENTGELLF. CDR3 nucleotides: TGTGCCACCAGTGATCCCGTCGGACGGGAGAACACCGGGGAGCTGCTTTTT.

This rearrangement joins TRBV7-2 to TRBJ2-5; perhaps D is TRBD1 or TRBD2 (5 bases each). The V gene lost 4 bases and the J gene lost 2 bases, with 14 bases spanning the gap. In germline, CDR1 is SGHTA, CDR2 FQGNSA. The CDR3 has 15 amino acids. The CDR3 sequence: CASSSGTAAQETQYF. The CDR3 DNA reads TGTGCCAGCAGCTCCGGGACCGCGGCGCAAGAGACCCAGTACTTC. Combining the CDR3 with reference TRBV7-2 and TRBJ2-5 gives the whole variable domain GAGVSQSPSNKVTEKGKDVELRCDPISGHTALYWYRQSLGQGLEFLIYFQGNSAPDKSGLPSDRFSAERTGGSVSTLTIQRTQQEDSAVYLCASSSGTAAQETQYFGPGTRLLVL.

This chain joins TRBV24-1 and TRBJ2-3, with D unresolved. The V end lost 1 base, the J end lost 5 bases, and 6 bases lay between the germline ends. Germline V gives CDR1 KGHDR, CDR2 SFDVKD. The length of the CDR3 is 13 residues. CDR3 bases: TGTGCCACCAGTGATTTTTCCAGAGATACGCAGTATTTT. Translation: CATSDFSRDTQYF.

The chain carries TRBV29-1 and TRBJ1-2; D is perhaps TRBD1 (6 bases). Trimming cost V 1 base and J 0 bases, with 12 bases left between them. The CDR3 extends over 15 amino acids. Germline-derived CDR1 and CDR2 are SQVTM and ANQGSEA. For the CDR3, the DNA is TGCAGCGTTGAAGGGCAGGGGACCGCTAACTATGGCTACACCTTC. Translated: CSVEGQGTANYGYTF.

The chain has TRBV2 and TRBJ1-1, with D tentatively TRBD1 (5 bases). V was pared by 4 bases and J by 3 bases, with 18 bases between. This CDR3 is built from 16 residues. Germline CDR1 and CDR2: SNHLY and FYNNEI. CDR3 sequence reads: CASSARADRGDTEAFF. The DNA for the CDR3 is TGTGCCAGCAGTGCTAGGGCGGATAGGGGTGACACTGAAGCTTTCTTT.

About this clonotype: One end of the junction fails to match germline, which may point to a read error. V and J are TRBV24-1 and TRBJ1-5; 7 bases match TRBD1. The CDR3 consists of 16 residues. Germline V gives CDR1 KGHDR, CDR2 SFDVKD. Written as DNA, the CDR3 is TGTGCTACCAGTGATGCCTCGGGACAGAGGGCCTCGCCCCAGCATTTT. Translating it yields CATSDASGQRASPQHF.

Many counts were recorded for this clonotype. This rearrangement joins TRBV29-1 to TRBJ1-2; D not resolved. V gave up 5 bases and J gave up 2 bases, with 6 bases separating them. CDR1 is SQVTM, CDR2 ANQGSEA, per germline. CDR3 length: 11 residues. Written as DNA, the CDR3 is TGCAGCGTTCCCGAGAACTATGGCTACACCTTC. Translation: CSVPENYGYTF.

V gene TRBV6-5 combines with J gene TRBJ2-7; D is unclear. This CDR3 has 13 amino acids. V was trimmed by 4 bases and J by 7 bases, leaving 14 bases between them. CDR1 and CDR2 from the germline V gene are MNHEY and SVGAGI. The chain's CDR3 is CASSSDPIGEQYF. The CDR3 DNA reads as TGTGCCAGCAGTTCCGATCCTATAGGAGAGCAGTACTTC.

The V gene is TRBV2, the J gene TRBJ1-1; maybe TRBD1 (6 bases). This CDR3 has 13 amino acids. The germline V gene has CDR1 SNHLY and CDR2 FYNNEI. V lost 5 bases to trimming and J lost 3 bases, with 10 bases between them. CDR3 in DNA: TGTGCCAGCAGTCGGACAGAAGACACTGAAGCTTTCTTT. The encoded protein is CASSRTEDTEAFF.

CDR3 residues: CASSTDRGLHF. In nucleotides, the CDR3 is TGTGCCAGCAGCACCGACAGGGGCCTCCACTTT. V and J are TRBV7-9 and TRBJ1-6, with 8 bases lining up with TRBD1. Trimming cost V 5 bases and J 15 bases; bases outside gene matches: 3. Per germline, CDR1 SEHNR and CDR2 FQNEAQ (reference sequence). The CDR3 extends over 11 amino acids.

This clonotype appeared a few times. The chain is built from TRBV29-1 and TRBJ2-7, with 7 positions matching TRBD1. V was pared by 7 bases and J by 3 bases, with 15 bases of the junction left unmatched. The CDR3 contains 15 residues. CDR1 and CDR2 from the germline V gene are SQVTM and ANQGSEA. CDR3 nucleotides: TGCAGCGCCGAGACCCACAGGGGCGGGTACTACGAGCAGTACTTC. Protein: CSAETHRGGYYEQYF.

In regard to this clonotype: Since a much larger clone is just one base distant, this may be a read error. This sequence joins TRBV6-1 and TRBJ1-1; D uncertain. There are 13 residues in the CDR3. V shed 8 bases and J shed 11 bases, with 21 bases lying between them. The V gene's germline CDR1 is MNHNS and CDR2 SASEGT. CDR3: CASQEPGLPEAFF. CDR3 sequence (DNA): TGTGCCAGCCAGGAGCCTGGACTCCCGGAGGCTTTCTTT.

This clonotype was observed a handful of times. V gene TRBV14 combines with J gene TRBJ1-2; possibly TRBD1 for D (5 bases). Germline-derived CDR1 and CDR2 are SGHDN and FVKESK. The CDR3 covers 16 residues. V gave up 4 bases and J gave up 5 bases, with 20 bases separating them. The DNA of the CDR3 is TGTGCCAGCAGCCCCGAACCGGGACGGCCTTGGTATGGCTACACCTTC. This codes for CASSPEPGRPWYGYTF.

This chain links TRBV25-1 with TRBJ2-5, with D hard to call. Germline values: CDR1 MGHDK, CDR2 SYGVNS. The CDR3 consists of 14 residues. Trimming took 4 bases from V and 2 from J, leaving 11 bases between them. Written as DNA, the CDR3 is TGTGCCAGCAGTGCCGTCGGGCGGCAAGAGACCCAGTACTTC. It translates to CASSAVGRQETQYF.

A note on this clonotype: A junction boundary mismatches the germline segment, possibly from a read error. This chain uses TRBV20-1 with TRBJ2-5; perhaps TRBD1 as D (6 bases). This CDR3 contains 13 residues. Germline V CDR1 and CDR2: DFQATT, SNEGSKA (reference sequence). The CDR3 spells CSTRVPGEETQYF. In DNA form, the CDR3 reads TGCAGTACTAGAGTACCAGGGGAAGAGACCCAGTACTTC.

This clonotype came up many times. The rearrangement links TRBV7-9 to TRBJ1-2, with TRBD1 matching 7 bases. V dropped 1 base and J dropped 5; count of bases not matched to a gene: 4. Germline V CDR1 and CDR2: SEHNR, FQNEAQ (reference sequence). The CDR3 is 14 residues long. The CDR3 region is CASSLDPGGYGYTF. As DNA, the CDR3 is TGTGCCAGCAGCTTAGACCCAGGGGGTTATGGCTACACCTTC.

The rearrangement uses TRBV2 and TRBJ1-4; TRBD1 agrees at 7 bases. Germline V gene sequence: CDR1 SNHLY, CDR2 FYNNEI. V was pared by 7 bases and J by 6 bases, with 8 bases of the junction left unmatched. The CDR3 runs 14 residues. The CDR3 here is CASTATGSDEKLFF. As DNA, the CDR3 is TGTGCCAGCACTGCGACAGGGAGTGATGAAAAACTGTTTTTT.

This clonotype was picked up one time. The chain uses TRBV9 and TRBJ2-7, with TRBD1 identical over 9 bases. The V gene's germline CDR1 is SGDLS and CDR2 YYNGEE. V shed 4 bases and J 6 bases; nucleotides not matched to a gene: 23. This CDR3 spans 19 amino acids. The CDR3 DNA reads TGTGCCAGCAGCCAAGTCCGGACAGGGGAATTCCCCCAAGCGGTCGAGCAGTACTTC. It codes for CASSQVRTGEFPQAVEQYF.

The chain couples TRBV19 to TRBJ1-2, with D unclear. The V end lost 10 bases, the J end lost 8 bases, and 11 bases lay between the germline ends. Per the germline V gene, CDR1 is LNHDA and CDR2 is SQIVND (reference sequence). The CDR3 has 10 residues. CDR3 sequence: CATMRYGYTF. Here the CDR3 DNA reads TGTGCCACAATGCGTTACGGCTACACCTTC.